The 25 T cell receptor beta chains below all came from one sample that was sequenced in a study of immune evolution from preneoplasia to lung adenocarcinoma. Generated by immunoSEQ multiplex PCR, the TCRdb table keeps only in-frame clones and is missing some. The sample has 2,500 to 3,000 clones; roughly nine tenths are singletons. Material: FFPE invasive lung adenocarcinoma tissue. The source of these receptors is a person aged 65 to 79 with invasive lung adenocarcinoma.

Notes on this clone: This same CDR3 is encoded by further DNA sequences in the sample. The V gene is TRBV29-1, the J gene TRBJ1-2; D gene ambiguous. The ends were cut back, 5 bases at V and 3 bases at J, with 7 bases in the middle. The V gene's germline CDR1 is SQVTM and CDR2 ANQGSEA. This CDR3 has 11 amino acids. This CDR3 is CSVLEDYGYTF. As DNA, the CDR3 is TGCAGCGTTCTGGAGGACTATGGCTACACCTTC.

V is TRBV14 and J is TRBJ2-2; 8 nucleotides align to TRBD1. V gave up 0 bases and J gave up 5 bases; unmatched junction bases: 8. The V gene's germline CDR1 is SGHDN and CDR2 FVKESK. CDR3 length: 17 amino acids. The CDR3 DNA follows: TGTGCCAGCAGCCAAGACATGACAGGGGTCCTGACCGGGGAGCTGTTTTTT. Translating it yields CASSQDMTGVLTGELFF. Supplemented by reference TRBV14 and TRBJ2-2, the full variable domain reads EAGVTQFPSHSVIEKGQTVTLRCDPISGHDNLYWYRRVMGKEIKFLLHFVKESKQDESGMPNNRFLAERTGGTYSTLKVQPAELEDSGVYFCASSQDMTGVLTGELFFGEGSRLTVL.

V gene TRBV4-1 combines with J gene TRBJ2-7; weak D call: TRBD1 (6 bases). V was clipped by 4 bases and J by 5 bases, with 18 bases between them. CDR3 length: 15 amino acids. The germline gives CDR1 MGHRA, CDR2 YSYEKL. CDR3 sequence: CASSPRQYQGNEQYF. The CDR3 DNA sequence: TGCGCCAGCAGCCCGCGACAGTACCAGGGGAACGAGCAGTACTTC.

The chain is built from TRBV2 and TRBJ2-2; D not resolved. Trimming left V 6 bases short and J 5 bases short, with 1 base between. Germline assignment: CDR1 SNHLY and CDR2 FYNNEI. The CDR3 consists of 10 residues. DNA for the CDR3: TGTGCCAGCAGGACCGGGGAGCTGTTTTTT. It encodes CASRTGELFF. Variable domain in full (rest from reference TRBV2 and TRBJ2-2): EPEVTQTPSHQVTQMGQEVILRCVPISNHLYFYWYRQILGQKVEFLVSFYNNEISEKSEIFDDQFSVERPDGSNFTLKIRSTKLEDSAMYFCASRTGELFFGEGSRLTVL.

The chain couples TRBV7-2 to TRBJ1-3, with no clear D. Trimming took 6 bases from V and 0 from J, leaving 15 bases between them. The CDR3 sequence is 16 residues long. Germline V gene sequence: CDR1 SGHTA, CDR2 FQGNSA. The CDR3 loop is CASSRDWAGSGNTIYF. The CDR3 nucleotides are TGTGCCAGCAGTCGCGACTGGGCGGGCTCTGGAAACACCATATATTTT. The full variable domain, its missing parts supplied by reference TRBV7-2 and TRBJ1-3, is GAGVSQSPSNKVTEKGKDVELRCDPISGHTALYWYRQSLGQGLEFLIYFQGNSAPDKSGLPSDRFSAERTGGSVSTLTIQRTQQEDSAVYLCASSRDWAGSGNTIYFGEGSWLTVV.

The rearrangement uses TRBV6-1 and TRBJ2-3; D possibly uses TRBD1 or TRBD2 (5 bases each). V gave up 3 bases and J gave up 1 base, with 11 bases separating them. Germline assignment: CDR1 MNHNS and CDR2 SASEGT. The CDR3 runs to 15 residues. CDR3 region: CASSDPGARTDTQYF. CDR3 in DNA: TGTGCCAGCAGTGATCCCGGGGCCCGCACAGATACGCAGTATTTT.

The V call is TRBV28, the J call TRBJ2-7; tentatively, D is TRBD1 or TRBD2 (6 bases each). The CDR3 consists of 14 residues. Trimming removed 9 bases from V and 7 bases from J, with 22 bases in between. Germline CDR1 and CDR2: MDHEN and SYDVKM. Here the CDR3 DNA reads TGTGCCAGTATTACGGGCCGAGGGGGGCGAGAGCAGTACTTC. It is translated as CASITGRGGREQYF.

In DNA, the CDR3 is TGTGCCAGCAGCCCCAGCGGGAGCTCCTACAATGAGCAGTTCTTC. Translating gives CASSPSGSSYNEQFF. The V gene is TRBV11-2, the J gene TRBJ2-1; TRBD2 matches at 8 bases. Germline CDR1 SGHAT, CDR2 FQNNGV. The CDR3 spans 15 residues. Trimming at V came to 5 bases and at J to 0 bases, leaving 3 bases not matched to a gene.

The rearrangement uses TRBV5-6 and TRBJ2-7; D gene ambiguous. This CDR3 region has 12 residues. V was trimmed by 4 bases and J by 2 bases, leaving 7 bases between them. The germline CDR1 and CDR2 sequences are SGHDT and YYEEEE. CDR3 DNA: TGTGCCAGCAGCAGGGATACCTACGAGCAGTACTTC. Protein: CASSRDTYEQYF.

V is TRBV27 and J is TRBJ1-4, with D possibly being TRBD1 (5 bases). Trimming removed 5 bases from V and 3 bases from J, with 13 bases in between. This CDR3 has 15 residues. Germline CDR1 MNHEY, CDR2 SMNVEV (reference sequence). The CDR3 region has the DNA TGTGCCAGCAGTCCCGATCTGGGGGCTAATGAAAAACTGTTTTTT. Protein sequence: CASSPDLGANEKLFF. The full variable domain, with the rest looked up from reference TRBV27 and TRBJ1-4, is EAQVTQNPRYLITVTGKKLTVTCSQNMNHEYMSWYRQDPGLGLRQIYYSMNVEVTDKGDVPEGYKVSRKEKRNFPLILESPSPNQTSLYFCASSPDLGANEKLFFGSGTQLSVL.

The genes are TRBV19 and TRBJ2-5, with D possibly matching TRBD1 (6 bases). The germline gives CDR1 LNHDA, CDR2 SQIVND (reference sequence). V lost 4 bases to trimming and J lost 0 bases, with 12 bases between them. CDR3 length equals 15 residues. The DNA for the CDR3 is TGTGCCAGTAGTACCGGGACAACGTACCAAGAGACCCAGTACTTC. This codes for CASSTGTTYQETQYF.

This clone was observed once. The CDR3 sequence is CASSRASGEQYF. In DNA form, the CDR3 reads TGCGCCAGCAGCCGCGCTTCGGGCGAGCAGTACTTC. The chain uses TRBV4-3 and TRBJ2-7; D is uncertain. The germline V gene has CDR1 LGHNA and CDR2 YSLEER. The CDR3 totals 12 residues. V was clipped by 4 bases and J by 6 bases, with 10 bases between them.

The chain links TRBV2 to TRBJ2-4, with 12 bases fitting TRBD2. This CDR3 contains 16 residues. J gave up 4 bases and V 4 bases, and 5 bases lay outside the gene matches. The V gene's germline CDR1 is SNHLY and CDR2 FYNNEI. CDR3 amino acids: CASSVTSGREKNIQYF. DNA of the CDR3: TGTGCCAGCAGTGTGACTAGCGGGAGAGAAAAAAACATTCAGTACTTC.

The CDR3 nucleotides read TGTGCCAGCAGGCGTGCGACTCAAGGGTCAAATCAGCCCCAGCATTTT. Encoded protein: CASRRATQGSNQPQHF. The chain employs TRBV28 and TRBJ1-5, with D uncertain. The CDR3 totals 16 residues. Looked up from germline, CDR1 is MDHEN and CDR2 is SYDVKM. V was trimmed by 6 bases and J by 4 bases, leaving 19 bases between them.

The chain combines TRBV19 with TRBJ2-7; the D is unclear. Deletions cut 3 bases from V and 1 base from J, with 10 bases between. The V gene's germline CDR1 is LNHDA and CDR2 SQIVND (reference sequence). This CDR3 is 14 amino acids long. The CDR3 nucleotides read TGTGCCAGTAGTATCACCGCGCGATCCTACGAGCAGTACTTC. Its translation: CASSITARSYEQYF.

The chain links TRBV27 to TRBJ1-5, with D tentatively TRBD1 (5 bases). The ends were cut back, 6 bases at V and 6 bases at J, with 12 bases in the middle. Germline values: CDR1 MNHEY, CDR2 SMNVEV (reference sequence). The CDR3 length is 13 residues. The CDR3 DNA reads TGTGCCAGCAGGTCCGGGACCAGTCAGCCCCAGCATTTT. It specifies CASRSGTSQPQHF.

The chain joins TRBV6-6 to TRBJ2-7; 7 nucleotides line up with TRBD2. V shed 4 bases and J 7 bases; nucleotides not matched to a gene: 10. The CDR3 is made up of 14 amino acids. The germline gives CDR1 MNHNY, CDR2 SVGAGI (reference sequence). CDR3: CASSFRAQGGEQYF. The CDR3 DNA reads TGTGCCAGCAGTTTCCGTGCTCAGGGAGGGGAGCAGTACTTC.

The CDR3, as DNA: TGTGCCAGCAGCTTAGTCCCGACAGGGCCCAATCAGCCCCAGCATTTT. Encoded protein: CASSLVPTGPNQPQHF. The V call is TRBV7-9, the J call TRBJ1-5, with 7 bases identical to TRBD1. Trimming removed 1 base from V and 3 bases from J; junction bases left unmatched: 6. The CDR3 contains 16 residues. The germline CDR1 and CDR2 sequences are SEHNR and FQNEAQ (reference sequence).

The chain combines TRBV7-2 with TRBJ2-3; a weak D match, TRBD2 (6 bases). The germline V gene encodes CDR1 SGHTA and CDR2 FQGNSA. CDR3 length: 15 amino acids. Trimming took off 3 bases at V and 10 bases at J, with 20 bases between the two ends. The CDR3 DNA reads TGTGCCAGCAGCTTCTTAGGGGAGAGTGGGAGGTCGCAGTATTTT. It codes for CASSFLGESGRSQYF.

The chain links TRBV7-4 to TRBJ2-3; D may be TRBD1 (5 bases). The CDR3 runs to 15 residues. Between the trimmed V and J ends, which lost 5 bases and 0 bases, there was a span of 12 bases. Germline V gives CDR1 SGHVT, CDR2 SQSDAQ. The CDR3 sequence: CASSPVQGSTDTQYF. DNA for the CDR3: TGTGCCAGCAGCCCAGTGCAGGGAAGCACAGATACGCAGTATTTT.

The chain is built from TRBV6-5 and TRBJ1-1; D not certain. Germline loops: CDR1 MNHEY, CDR2 SVGAGI. The CDR3 covers 13 residues. Trimming stripped 6 bases from V and 4 bases from J, with 12 bases between. The CDR3 sequence: CASRPLSSTEAFF. Here the CDR3 DNA reads TGTGCCAGCAGGCCACTCTCGAGCACTGAAGCTTTCTTT.

This clone was seen just once. This chain joins TRBV6-5 and TRBJ1-2; D is ambiguous. V was shortened by 0 bases and J by 2 bases, with 7 bases between the two germline ends. Germline-derived CDR1 and CDR2 are MNHEY and SVGAGI. This CDR3 comprises 14 residues. Here the CDR3 DNA reads TGTGCCAGCAGTTACTCCCCCAAGAACTATGGCTACACCTTC. It encodes CASSYSPKNYGYTF.

V gene TRBV7-3 combines with J gene TRBJ2-3, with TRBD2 matching 11 bases. J was trimmed by 4 bases and V by 5 bases; bases with no gene match: 5. Germline CDR1 is SGHTA and CDR2 is FQGTGA. CDR3 size: 15 residues. The CDR3 region is CASSKTSGAADTQYF. As DNA, the CDR3 is TGTGCCAGCAGCAAGACTAGCGGGGCGGCAGATACGCAGTATTTT.

The rearrangement uses TRBV7-3 and TRBJ1-1; D not certain. CDR3 length: 13 amino acids. In germline, CDR1 is SGHTA, CDR2 FQGTGA. The V gene lost 0 bases and the J gene lost 11 bases, with 13 bases spanning the gap. CDR3 residues: CASSLTLSTRAFF. The CDR3 DNA reads as TGTGCCAGCAGCTTAACCCTTTCGACACGGGCTTTCTTT. Filled out from reference TRBV7-3 and TRBJ1-1, the complete variable domain reads GAGVSQTPSNKVTEKGKYVELRCDPISGHTALYWYRQSLGQGPEFLIYFQGTGAADDSGLPNDRFFAVRPEGSVSTLKIQRTERGDSAVYLCASSLTLSTRAFFGQGTRLTVV.

This sequence joins TRBV18 and TRBJ2-3; D perhaps matches TRBD1 (5 bases). V gave up 11 bases and J gave up 1 base, with 13 bases separating them. Germline lookup yields CDR1 KGHSH and CDR2 LQKENI. There are 13 residues in the CDR3. The CDR3 region is CAAQGIRTDTQYF. Written as DNA, the CDR3 is TGTGCCGCGCAGGGTATTCGCACAGATACGCAGTATTTT.